This T cell receptor (beta chain) originates from a study of cytomegalovirus exposure and HLA in healthy donors. Study-wide context: From about 179 million T cells, an earlier analysis saw 120 million or so unique TCR beta sequences. Findings and limits, study-wide: Sequencing likely generated an artifact that appeared as a cluster of highly shared sequence variants. About 87% or about 30% of the time was how often most TCR beta V segments were productive, according to an earlier analysis.

Researchers ran the PCR with 60 Vbeta and 13 Jbeta primers. TCRdb's copy holds only in-frame clones and misses some; the assay was immunoSEQ multiplex PCR. The repertoire consists of about 190,000 clones, with approximately 84% occurring once and the leading ten covering 3.8%. As for this clone: No antigen is known for it.

The CDR3 has 15 amino acids. Looked up from germline, CDR1 is MNHEY and CDR2 is SMNVEV (reference sequence). V was clipped by 5 bases and J by 3 bases, with 15 bases between them. The TCR was taken from a man in his forties or fifties in good health and CMV-seronegative. The chain links TRBV27 to TRBJ2-3; D is perhaps TRBD1 (5 bases). What was sequenced was PBMCs. The CDR3 loop reads CASSPHQGATDTQYF. As DNA, the CDR3 is TGTGCCAGCAGTCCACACCAAGGGGCAACAGATACGCAGTATTTT.